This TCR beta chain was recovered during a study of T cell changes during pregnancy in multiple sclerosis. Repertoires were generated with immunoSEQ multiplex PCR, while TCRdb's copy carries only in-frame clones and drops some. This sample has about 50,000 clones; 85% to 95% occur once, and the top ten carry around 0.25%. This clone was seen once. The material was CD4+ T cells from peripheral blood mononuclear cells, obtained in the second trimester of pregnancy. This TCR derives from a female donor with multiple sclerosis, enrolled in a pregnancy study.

The CDR3 coding sequence is TGTGCCAGCAGCCGACCGAGTAGCGGGACCTCCTACGAGCAGTACTTC. It translates to CASSRPSSGTSYEQYF. This chain joins TRBV6-6 and TRBJ2-7; 8 bases map to TRBD2. Germline lookup yields CDR1 MNHNY and CDR2 SVGAGI (reference sequence). Losses at the gene ends were 6 bases for V and 0 bases for J; bases not matched to a gene: 10. CDR3 length: 16 residues.